These 24 T cell receptor beta chains originate from one sample sequenced in a study of CD8+CD57+ T cells in acquired aplastic anemia (dated by TCRdb to between 2018 and 2020). Flow cytometry had shown CD8+CD57+ cell expansion in the patients selected for sequencing. The sample was run on an Illumina HiSeq 2000. Genomic DNA was used as template for profiling of TCR beta VDJ combinations and CDR3 sequences. In TCRdb, the public reads were trimmed at Q25 with fastp and aligned with MiXCR, with productive beta chains retained. Here each entry gathers all rows of one CDR3 protein and keeps the most common genes and DNA. In all, the sample holds roughly 250,000 distinct CDR3 sequences, and roughly 82% of those were seen once. Around 40% of the sample lies in the top ten. Sequenced material: sorted CD4+, CD8+, or CD8+CD57+ T cells (not recorded which) from PBMCs. The source of these receptors is a human donor with aplastic anemia.

CDR3: CASSTRGTNEKLFF. DNA for the CDR3: TGTGCCAGCAGTACCAGGGGGACTAATGAAAAACTGTTTTTT. The chain couples TRBV12-3 or TRBV12-4 to TRBJ1-4, with 7 bases identical to TRBD1. Unmatched junction bases numbered 2, after V lost 5 bases and J lost 2 bases. The CDR3 totals 14 residues.

The V call is TRBV9, the J call TRBJ2-5; the D gene is possibly TRBD1 (5 bases). Trimming shortened V by 10 bases and J by 14 bases, and 30 bases separated the two germline ends. This CDR3 contains 14 residues. The germline V gene encodes CDR1 SGDLS and CDR2 YYNGEE. CDR3 DNA sequence: TGTGCCTACAGCGTAGGGGCAGACCAAGAGACCCTTTACTTC. Translation gives CAYSVGADQETLYF.

The V and J genes are TRBV7-2 and TRBJ1-6; 9 bases line up with TRBD1. CDR1 is SGHTA, CDR2 FQGNSA, per germline. V shed 5 bases and J 11 bases; nucleotides not matched to a gene: 7. There are 14 residues in the CDR3. CDR3 DNA: TGTGCCAGCAGCCCGGGACAGGGACCGCCACCCCTCCACTTT. The encoded protein is CASSPGQGPPPLHF.

This sequence joins TRBV2 and TRBJ2-3; D ambiguous. The germline V gene has CDR1 SNHLY and CDR2 FYNNEI. The CDR3 spans 13 residues. V gave up 8 bases and J gave up 2 bases, with 11 bases separating them. The CDR3 is CASLDGPTDTQYF. CDR3 in DNA: TGTGCCAGCTTGGACGGGCCCACAGATACGCAGTATTTT.

This clonotype occurred a few times. The CDR3 end shows no conserved phenylalanine or tryptophan, and so a read error is likely. The DNA is omitted, as the CDR3 cannot be located on it reliably, and the CDR3 follows TCRdb's listing. The chain's CDR3 is CASSARDRGMDYV. The chain links TRBV13 to TRBJ2-3; the table's D call TRBD1 went unverified against the DNA. Per the germline V gene, CDR1 is PRHDT and CDR2 is FYEKMQ (reference sequence). Termini included, the CDR3 measures 13 amino acids.

J is TRBJ2-7 and V is TRBV24-1; unclear D gene. The CDR3 sequence is 12 residues long. Looked up from germline, CDR1 is KGHDR and CDR2 is SFDVKD. Trimming removed 4 bases at V and 0 bases at J, with 3 bases between. CDR3 amino acids: CATSDSSYEQYF. In nucleotides, the CDR3 is TGTGCCACCAGTGACAGCTCCTACGAGCAGTACTTC.

The chain has TRBV9 and TRBJ2-1; D is perhaps TRBD2 (7 bases). The V gene lost 2 bases and the J gene lost 13 bases, with 22 bases spanning the gap. This CDR3 region has 15 residues. CDR1 is SGDLS, CDR2 YYNGEE, per germline. CDR3 in amino acids: CASSVSRGAGGDQFF. DNA for the CDR3: TGTGCCAGCAGCGTTTCTCGGGGGGCCGGGGGAGACCAGTTCTTC.

This rearrangement joins TRBV7-8 to TRBJ2-2, with D perhaps assigned TRBD1 or TRBD2 (5 bases each). Germline V gene data show CDR1 as SGHVS and CDR2 as FQNEAQ. This CDR3 is 12 amino acids long. V was pared by 4 bases and J by 17 bases, with 17 bases between. DNA for the CDR3: TGTGCCAGCAGCTCCGGAGCCACGGGGCTATTTTTT. This gives the protein CASSSGATGLFF.

This chain joins TRBV5-6 and TRBJ1-2; 8 bases fit TRBD1. CDR3 length equals 15 residues. The germline gives CDR1 SGHDT, CDR2 YYEEEE. V was clipped by 6 bases and J by 6 bases; unmatched bases: 13. The CDR3 here is CASTSETDRGNGYTF. The CDR3 bases are TGTGCCAGCACCTCCGAGACAGACAGGGGAAATGGCTACACCTTC.

Turning to this clonotype: As the CDR3 is not closed by the conserved phenylalanine or tryptophan, this likely results from a read error. Because the CDR3's place on the DNA is in doubt, the DNA is left out and the CDR3 is given as listed by TCRdb. The V call is TRBV7-9, the J call TRBJ2-1; TRBD2 was called by the table and not checked on the DNA. Per germline, CDR1 SEHNR and CDR2 FQNEAQ (reference sequence). The CDR3 totals 13 residues, both ends included. The CDR3 sequence: CASSDGETHEFFP.

The CDR3 DNA reads as TGTGCCAGCAGCTTGGACAGGGGGCCTTACGAGCAGTACTTC. The encoded protein is CASSLDRGPYEQYF. V and J are TRBV7-8 and TRBJ2-7; 11 bases match TRBD1. V was pared by 3 bases and J by 4 bases, with 2 bases of the junction left unmatched. This CDR3 region has 14 residues. The germline V gene has CDR1 SGHVS and CDR2 FQNEAQ.

This chain connects TRBV5-6 to TRBJ1-2; D remains ambiguous. Germline V lookup: CDR1 SGHDT, CDR2 YYEEEE. Between the trimmed V and J ends, which lost 0 bases and 5 bases, there was a span of 17 bases. CDR3 length: 16 amino acids. The CDR3 DNA reads TGTGCCAGCAGCTTGGTTCAGCACGGGCTCGTATATGGCTACACCTTC. Translated, it gives CASSLVQHGLVYGYTF.

The rearrangement links TRBV2 to TRBJ2-1; D may be TRBD2 (7 bases). Germline CDR1 and CDR2: SNHLY and FYNNEI. V lost 8 bases to trimming and J lost 8 bases, with 16 bases between them. The CDR3 is 13 amino acids. The CDR3 sequence: CASGGGGADEQFF. DNA for the CDR3: TGTGCCAGCGGGGGGGGGGGGGCAGATGAGCAGTTCTTC.

A remark on this clonotype: This is likely a read error, given that the CDR3 carries no conserved phenylalanine or tryptophan at its end. The DNA is omitted, as the CDR3 cannot be located on it reliably, and the CDR3 follows TCRdb's listing. The chain combines TRBV7-8 with TRBJ2-3; TRBD1, the table's D call, lacks a check against the DNA. From its first to its last residue, the CDR3 has 13 amino acids. Germline V gene data show CDR1 as SGHVS and CDR2 as FQNEAQ. The CDR3 loop is CASREGGGHDPQY.

In DNA, the CDR3 is TGTGCCAGCAGCGACGGGAGGGGGCACACCGGGGCCAACGTCCTGACTTTC. The encoded protein is CASSDGRGHTGANVLTF. The V call is TRBV9, the J call TRBJ2-6; D is possibly TRBD2 (8 bases). V was clipped by 3 bases and J by 4 bases, with 17 bases between them. Germline V gene lookup returns CDR1 SGDLS and CDR2 YYNGEE. The CDR3 extends over 17 amino acids.

This clonotype was recorded only once. Without the conserved terminal phenylalanine or tryptophan, this CDR3 likely stems from a read error. Because the CDR3's place on the DNA is in doubt, the DNA is left out and the CDR3 is given as listed by TCRdb. This chain uses TRBV10-3 with TRBJ2-1; the D segment call TRBD2 is taken from the table without a DNA check. The CDR3 has 16 residues if both end residues are counted. Per the germline V gene, CDR1 is ENHRY and CDR2 is SYGVKD. The CDR3 loop reads CALGRGEGTDQEYFFP.

The chain carries TRBV6-4 and TRBJ2-2; D uncertain. Germline V gene data show CDR1 as MRHNA and CDR2 as SNTAGT. CDR3 length equals 13 residues. V gave up 3 bases and J gave up 1 base, with 3 bases separating them. The CDR3: CASSEGNTGELFF. CDR3 bases: TGTGCCAGCAGTGAAGGGAACACCGGGGAGCTGTTTTTT.

This clonotype occurred a few times. The V and J genes are TRBV24-1 and TRBJ2-6; TRBD1 aligns across 7 bases. The length of the CDR3 is 18 residues. V was pared by 5 bases and J by 2 bases, with 11 bases of the junction left unmatched. Germline values: CDR1 KGHDR, CDR2 SFDVKD. This CDR3 is CATSAVTGTIPGANVLTF. DNA for the CDR3: TGTGCCACCAGTGCTGTGACAGGGACGATCCCTGGGGCCAACGTCCTGACTTTC.

This clonotype was detected only a few times. V gene TRBV24-1 combines with J gene TRBJ2-3, with 12 bases that match TRBD1. The germline V gene has CDR1 KGHDR and CDR2 SFDVKD. The CDR3 loop spans 17 amino acids. With V trimmed by 4 bases and J by 2 bases, 6 bases remained unmatched. CDR3 DNA sequence: TGTGCCACCAGTGACCCGGGACAGGGGGCCTTCACAGATACGCAGTATTTT. Translating gives CATSDPGQGAFTDTQYF.

The chain recombines TRBV20-1 with TRBJ1-1, with a tentative D call TRBD1 (6 bases). Germline V gene sequence: CDR1 DFQATT, CDR2 SNEGSKA (reference sequence). Trimming took off 3 bases at V and 3 bases at J, with 14 bases between the two ends. The CDR3 is made up of 14 amino acids. The CDR3 spells CSARRGHRDTEAFF. In DNA form, the CDR3 reads TGCAGTGCTAGGCGGGGGCATCGGGACACTGAAGCTTTCTTT.

This clonotype was observed at least ten times. The chain joins TRBV11-2 to TRBJ2-7; 7 bases match TRBD1. This CDR3 spans 12 amino acids. CDR1 is SGHAT and CDR2 is FQNNGV in the germline V gene. V lost 4 bases, J lost 4 bases, and 1 base stayed unmatched. As DNA, the CDR3 is TGTGCCAGCAGCTCGACAGGGTACGAGCAGTACGTC. Its protein is CASSSTGYEQYV.

The chain recombines TRBV2 with TRBJ2-1; 8 nucleotides line up with TRBD2. This CDR3 is 13 amino acids long. Per germline, CDR1 SNHLY and CDR2 FYNNEI. V lost 7 bases and J lost 8; bases outside the gene matches: 7. Written as DNA, the CDR3 is TGTGCCAGCAAGCGGGGGACCATCCATGAGCAGTTCTTC. It yields the protein CASKRGTIHEQFF.

This clonotype has only a few counts. The chain employs TRBV19 and TRBJ2-7; TRBD2 is a possible D gene (5 bases). CDR1 is LNHDA, CDR2 SQIVND, per germline (reference sequence). Trimming took 3 bases from V and 3 from J, leaving 15 bases between them. The CDR3 covers 15 residues. The CDR3 is CASSIGVGEGYEQYF. The CDR3 DNA follows: TGTGCCAGTAGTATCGGGGTCGGGGAAGGCTACGAGCAGTACTTC. Using reference TRBV19 and TRBJ2-7 for the parts outside the CDR3, the full variable domain is DGGITQSPKYLFRKEGQNVTLSCEQNLNHDAMYWYRQDPGQGLRLIYYSQIVNDFQKGDIAEGYSVSREKKESFPLTVTSAQKNPTAFYLCASSIGVGEGYEQYFGPGTRLTVT.

Concerning this clonotype: A junction boundary mismatches the germline segment, possibly from a read error. J is TRBJ1-2 and V is TRBV19; D call uncertain. This CDR3 is 15 amino acids long. The germline CDR1 and CDR2 sequences are LNHDA and SQIVND (reference sequence). CDR3 nucleotide sequence: TGTGCCAGTAGTATAGCTAACGGCTCCAACAATGGCCACACCTTC. Residues: CASSIANGSNNGHTF.